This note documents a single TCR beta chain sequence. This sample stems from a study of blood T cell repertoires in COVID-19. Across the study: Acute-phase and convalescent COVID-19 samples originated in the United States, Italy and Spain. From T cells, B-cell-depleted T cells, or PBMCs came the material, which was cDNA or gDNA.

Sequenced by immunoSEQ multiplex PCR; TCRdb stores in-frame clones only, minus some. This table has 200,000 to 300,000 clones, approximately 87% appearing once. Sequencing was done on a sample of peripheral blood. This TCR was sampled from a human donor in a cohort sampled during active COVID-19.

The CDR3 nucleotides are TGTGCCAGCAGGCGCCGACAGGGTCCGGGAAATCAGCCCCAGCATTTT. Amino acids: CASRRRQGPGNQPQHF. The genes are TRBV28 and TRBJ1-5; 7 bases are a match to TRBD1. Germline CDR1 and CDR2: MDHEN and SYDVKM. The CDR3 sequence is 16 residues long. Trimming took 6 bases from V and 4 from J; bases not matched to a gene: 12.